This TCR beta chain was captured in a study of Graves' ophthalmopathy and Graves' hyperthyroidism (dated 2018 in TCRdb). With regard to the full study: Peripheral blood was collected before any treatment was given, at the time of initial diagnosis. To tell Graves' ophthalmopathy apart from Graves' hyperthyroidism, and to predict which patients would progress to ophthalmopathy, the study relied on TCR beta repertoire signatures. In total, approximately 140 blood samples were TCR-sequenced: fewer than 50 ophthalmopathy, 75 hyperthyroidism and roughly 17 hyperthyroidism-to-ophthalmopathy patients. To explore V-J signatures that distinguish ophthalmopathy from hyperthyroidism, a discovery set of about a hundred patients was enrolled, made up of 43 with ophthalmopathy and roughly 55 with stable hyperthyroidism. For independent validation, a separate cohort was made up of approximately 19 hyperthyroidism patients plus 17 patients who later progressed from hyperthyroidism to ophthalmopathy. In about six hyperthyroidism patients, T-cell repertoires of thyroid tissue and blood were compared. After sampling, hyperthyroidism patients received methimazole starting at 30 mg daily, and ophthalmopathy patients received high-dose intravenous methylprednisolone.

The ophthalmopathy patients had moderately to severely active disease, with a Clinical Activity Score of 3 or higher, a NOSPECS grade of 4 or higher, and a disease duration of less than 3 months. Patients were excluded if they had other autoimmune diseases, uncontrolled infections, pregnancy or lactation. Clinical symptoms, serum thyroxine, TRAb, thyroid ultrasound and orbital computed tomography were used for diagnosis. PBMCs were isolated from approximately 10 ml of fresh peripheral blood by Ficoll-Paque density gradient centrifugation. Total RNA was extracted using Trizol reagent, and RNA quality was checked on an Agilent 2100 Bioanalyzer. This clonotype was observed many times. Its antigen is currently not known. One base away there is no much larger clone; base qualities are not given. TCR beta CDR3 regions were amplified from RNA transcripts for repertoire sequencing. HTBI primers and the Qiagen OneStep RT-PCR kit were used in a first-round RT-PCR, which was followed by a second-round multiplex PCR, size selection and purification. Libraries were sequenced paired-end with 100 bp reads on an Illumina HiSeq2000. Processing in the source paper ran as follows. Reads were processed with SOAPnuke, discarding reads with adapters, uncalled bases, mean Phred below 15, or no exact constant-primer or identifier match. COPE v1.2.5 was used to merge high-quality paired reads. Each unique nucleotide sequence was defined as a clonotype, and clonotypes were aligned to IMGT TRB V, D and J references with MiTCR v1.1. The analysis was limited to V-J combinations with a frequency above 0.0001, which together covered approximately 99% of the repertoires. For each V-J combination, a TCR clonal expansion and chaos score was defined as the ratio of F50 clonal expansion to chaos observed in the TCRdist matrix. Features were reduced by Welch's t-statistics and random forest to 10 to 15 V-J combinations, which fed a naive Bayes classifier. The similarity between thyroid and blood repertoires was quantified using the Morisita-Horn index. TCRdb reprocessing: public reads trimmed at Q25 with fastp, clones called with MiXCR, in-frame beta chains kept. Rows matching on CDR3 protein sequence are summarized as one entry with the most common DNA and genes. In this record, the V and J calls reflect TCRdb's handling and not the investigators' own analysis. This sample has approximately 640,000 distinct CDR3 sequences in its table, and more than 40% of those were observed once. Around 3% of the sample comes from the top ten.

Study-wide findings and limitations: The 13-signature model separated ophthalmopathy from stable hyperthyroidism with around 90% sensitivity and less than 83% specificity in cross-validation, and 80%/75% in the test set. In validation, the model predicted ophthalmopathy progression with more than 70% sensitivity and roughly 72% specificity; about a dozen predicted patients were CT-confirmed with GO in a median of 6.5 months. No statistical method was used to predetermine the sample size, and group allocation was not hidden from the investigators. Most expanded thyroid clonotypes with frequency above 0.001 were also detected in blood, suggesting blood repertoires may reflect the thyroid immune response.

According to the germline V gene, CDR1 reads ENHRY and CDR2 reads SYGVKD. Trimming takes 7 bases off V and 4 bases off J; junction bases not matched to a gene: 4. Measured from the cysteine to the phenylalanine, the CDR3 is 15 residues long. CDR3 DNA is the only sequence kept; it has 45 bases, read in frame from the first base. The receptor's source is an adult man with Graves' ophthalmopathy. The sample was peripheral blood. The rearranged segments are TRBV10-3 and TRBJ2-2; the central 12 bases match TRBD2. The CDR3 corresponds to CAITSGGAGTGELFF. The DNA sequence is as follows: TGTGCCATCACTAGCGGGGGGGCTGGCACCGGGGAGCTGTTTTTT.